The next 9 T cell receptor beta chains were all read from a single sample in a study of post-analysis software for immune sequencing data. Antigen specificity for these receptors is unknown. TCR beta libraries were prepared from cDNA with unique molecular identifiers. TCRdb analysed the PCR reads with MiXCR anew, one entry per CDR3 protein. The sample lists about 200,000 distinct CDR3 sequences; 29% were seen once. Study conclusions and caveats: TRBV segments more frequent in patients than in controls numbered several and included TRBV5-6, TRBV5-1 and TRBV20-1.

The sequenced material came from blood. The receptors stem from a girl aged 2-17 years with multiple sclerosis.

This clonotype came up a few times. The chain links TRBV3-1 to TRBJ1-1; 7 bases fit TRBD1. V shed 3 bases and J 4 bases; nucleotides not matched to a gene: 8. Germline V lookup: CDR1 LGHDT, CDR2 YNNKEL (reference sequence). This CDR3 is 15 amino acids long. CDR3 DNA: TGTGCCAGCAGCCACCGACAGGGATTGGGCACTGAAGCTTTCTTT. Protein sequence: CASSHRQGLGTEAFF.

This clonotype was seen at least ten times. This chain joins TRBV5-1 and TRBJ2-6; D not certain. CDR3 size: 16 residues. CDR1 SGHRS and CDR2 YFSETQ come from the germline V gene. Trimming removed 0 bases from V and 0 bases from J, with 7 bases in between. The CDR3 DNA reads as TGCGCCAGCAGCTTGGGTAGCCGCTCTGGGGCCAACGTCCTGACTTTC. It yields the protein CASSLGSRSGANVLTF.

This clonotype was counted only a few times. This chain joins TRBV10-3 and TRBJ2-2, with unresolved D. CDR1 and CDR2 (germline): ENHRY, SYGVKD. The CDR3 is made up of 15 amino acids. Trimming stripped 4 bases from V and 0 bases from J, with 9 bases between. The CDR3 here is CAISVLGTNTGELFF. CDR3 DNA: TGTGCCATCAGTGTATTGGGAACGAACACCGGGGAGCTGTTTTTT.

This rearrangement joins TRBV9 to TRBJ1-1; D might be TRBD1 (5 bases). Trimming left V 2 bases short and J 0 bases short, with 8 bases between. This CDR3 is 14 amino acids long. CDR1 and CDR2 from the germline V gene are SGDLS and YYNGEE. The DNA for the CDR3 is TGTGCCAGCAGCGTCGGGGCGATGAACACTGAAGCTTTCTTT. It is translated as CASSVGAMNTEAFF.

This clonotype has at least ten counts. V usage is TRBV5-1 and J usage is TRBJ2-1; no definite D call. In germline, CDR1 is SGHRS, CDR2 YFSETQ. Trimming pared 1 base from V and 5 bases from J, leaving 10 bases between. The CDR3 sequence is 14 residues long. CDR3 protein: CASSLSSLDNEQFF. The CDR3, as DNA: TGCGCCAGCAGCTTGTCATCCCTCGACAATGAGCAGTTCTTC.

This chain links TRBV27 with TRBJ2-3; D gene ambiguous. Between the trimmed V and J ends, which lost 6 bases and 5 bases, there was a span of 12 bases. The CDR3 length is 13 residues. The germline gives CDR1 MNHEY, CDR2 SMNVEV (reference sequence). CDR3 loop: CASSTLRIDTQYF. CDR3 bases: TGTGCCAGCAGCACCTTGAGAATAGATACGCAGTATTTT.

The chain couples TRBV7-3 to TRBJ2-3; 11 nucleotides line up with TRBD2. V was pared by 3 bases and J by 4 bases, with 0 bases of the junction left unmatched. CDR3 length: 14 residues. CDR1 SGHTA and CDR2 FQGTGA come from the germline V gene. This chain's CDR3 is CASSFSGGADTQYF. DNA for the CDR3: TGTGCCAGCAGCTTTAGCGGGGGGGCAGATACGCAGTATTTT.

This clonotype was counted at least ten times. The chain has TRBV6-5 and TRBJ2-7, with TRBD2 matching 14 bases. The V gene's germline CDR1 is MNHEY and CDR2 SVGAGI. J lost 4 bases, V lost 0 bases, and 14 bases had no gene match. The CDR3 is made up of 20 amino acids. The CDR3 protein is CASSYSPGLAGVLKEYEQYF. The DNA for the CDR3 is TGTGCCAGCAGTTACTCGCCGGGACTAGCGGGAGTATTAAAGGAATACGAGCAGTACTTC.

This clonotype was found a few times. The V and J genes are TRBV6-5 and TRBJ2-1; 9 bases fit TRBD2. This CDR3 is built from 14 residues. CDR1 is MNHEY and CDR2 is SVGAGI in the germline V gene. After removal of 7 bases from V and 2 bases from J, the junction contained 3 bases not matched to a gene. CDR3 sequence: CASKRLAAYNEQFF. The CDR3 bases are TGTGCCAGCAAACGACTAGCGGCCTACAATGAGCAGTTCTTC.